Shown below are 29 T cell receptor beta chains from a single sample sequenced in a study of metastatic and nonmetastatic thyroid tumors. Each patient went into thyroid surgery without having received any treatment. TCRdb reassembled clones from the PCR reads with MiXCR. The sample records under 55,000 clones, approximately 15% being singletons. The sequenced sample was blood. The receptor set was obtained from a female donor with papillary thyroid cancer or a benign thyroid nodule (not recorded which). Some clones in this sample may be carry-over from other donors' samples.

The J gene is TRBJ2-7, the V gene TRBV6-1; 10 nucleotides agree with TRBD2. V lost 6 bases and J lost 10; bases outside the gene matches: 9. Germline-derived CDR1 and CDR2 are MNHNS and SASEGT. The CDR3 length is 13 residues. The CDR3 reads CASSQPGLAQQYV. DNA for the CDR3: TGTGCCAGCAGCCAGCCGGGACTAGCGCAACAGTACGTC.

CDR3 sequence reads: CASIPGLAGFEQYV. The DNA for the CDR3 is TGTGCCAGCATCCCCGGACTAGCGGGTTTCGAGCAGTACGTC. The rearrangement joins TRBV3-1 to TRBJ2-7; 11 bases fit TRBD2. The CDR3 has 14 residues. Germline CDR1 LGHDT, CDR2 YNNKEL (reference sequence). The V and J ends lost 7 bases and 6 bases, in that order; junction bases with no gene match: 8.

The CDR3 DNA follows: TGTGCCAGCAGTGCGTACGAGCAGTACTTC. It specifies CASSAYEQYF. The chain is built from TRBV28 and TRBJ2-7; D is uncertain. The V and J ends lost 5 bases and 4 bases respectively, with 3 bases between them. The CDR3 runs 10 residues. From germline, CDR1 is MDHEN and CDR2 SYDVKM.

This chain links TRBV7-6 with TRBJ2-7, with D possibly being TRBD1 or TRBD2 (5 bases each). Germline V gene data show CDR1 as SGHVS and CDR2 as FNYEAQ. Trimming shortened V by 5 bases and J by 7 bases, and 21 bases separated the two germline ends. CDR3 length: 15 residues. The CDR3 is CASSPCVGDDYEQYF. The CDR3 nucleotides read TGTGCCAGCAGCCCGTGTGTAGGGGACGATTATGAGCAGTACTTC.

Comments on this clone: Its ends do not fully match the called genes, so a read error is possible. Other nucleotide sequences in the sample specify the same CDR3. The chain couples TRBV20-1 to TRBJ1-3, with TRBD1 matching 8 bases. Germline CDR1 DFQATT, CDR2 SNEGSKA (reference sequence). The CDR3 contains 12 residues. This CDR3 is CSAPDRGNTIYF. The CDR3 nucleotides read TGCAGTGCCCCAGACAGGGGAAACACAATATATTTT.

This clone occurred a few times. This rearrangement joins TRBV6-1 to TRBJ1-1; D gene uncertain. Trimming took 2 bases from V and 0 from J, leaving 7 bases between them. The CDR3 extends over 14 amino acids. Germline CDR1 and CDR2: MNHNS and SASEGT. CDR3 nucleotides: TGTGCCAGCAGTGAATGGAAGATGAACACTGAAGCTTTCTTT. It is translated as CASSEWKMNTEAFF.

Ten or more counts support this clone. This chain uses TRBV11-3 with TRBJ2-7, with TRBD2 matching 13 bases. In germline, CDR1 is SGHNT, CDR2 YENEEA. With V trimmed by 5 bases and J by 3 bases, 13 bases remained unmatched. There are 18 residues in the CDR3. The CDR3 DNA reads TGTGCCAGCAGCACAGGGACTAGCGGGAACTGGGATTTCTACGAGCAGTACTTC. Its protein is CASSTGTSGNWDFYEQYF.

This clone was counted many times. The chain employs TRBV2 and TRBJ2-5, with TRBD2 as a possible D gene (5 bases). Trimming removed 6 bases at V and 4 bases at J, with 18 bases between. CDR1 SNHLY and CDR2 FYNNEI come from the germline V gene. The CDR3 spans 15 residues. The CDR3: CASRSGGGLGETQYF. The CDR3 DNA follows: TGTGCCAGCAGAAGCGGAGGTGGCCTAGGAGAGACCCAGTACTTC.

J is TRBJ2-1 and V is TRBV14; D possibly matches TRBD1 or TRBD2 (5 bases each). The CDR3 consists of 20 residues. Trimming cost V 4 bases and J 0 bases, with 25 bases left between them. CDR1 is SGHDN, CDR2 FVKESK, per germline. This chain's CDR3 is CASSPRVESSPLSSYNEQFF. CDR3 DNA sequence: TGTGCCAGCAGCCCCAGGGTTGAGTCTAGCCCTTTGAGCTCCTACAATGAGCAGTTCTTC.

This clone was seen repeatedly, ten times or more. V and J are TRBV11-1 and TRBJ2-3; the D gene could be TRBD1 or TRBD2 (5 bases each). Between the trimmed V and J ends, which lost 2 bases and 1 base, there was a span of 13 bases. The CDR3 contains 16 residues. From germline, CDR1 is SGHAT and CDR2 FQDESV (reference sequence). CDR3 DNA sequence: TGTGCCAGCAGCTTATCCCGGGACCTACGCACAGATACGCAGTATTTT. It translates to CASSLSRDLRTDTQYF.

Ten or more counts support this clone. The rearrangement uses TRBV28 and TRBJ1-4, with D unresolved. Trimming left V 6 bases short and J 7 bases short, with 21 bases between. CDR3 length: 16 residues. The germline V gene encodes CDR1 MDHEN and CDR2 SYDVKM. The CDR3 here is CASSPLLEIFAEKLFF. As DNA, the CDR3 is TGTGCCAGCAGCCCCCTTCTGGAAATTTTTGCTGAAAAACTGTTTTTT.

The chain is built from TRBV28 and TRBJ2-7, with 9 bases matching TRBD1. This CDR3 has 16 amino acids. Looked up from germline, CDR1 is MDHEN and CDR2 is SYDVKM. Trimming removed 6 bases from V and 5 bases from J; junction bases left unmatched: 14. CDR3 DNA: TGTGCCAGCAGCTTTTTGGGACAGGGTCGTAGTGACGAGCAGTACTTC. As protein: CASSFLGQGRSDEQYF.

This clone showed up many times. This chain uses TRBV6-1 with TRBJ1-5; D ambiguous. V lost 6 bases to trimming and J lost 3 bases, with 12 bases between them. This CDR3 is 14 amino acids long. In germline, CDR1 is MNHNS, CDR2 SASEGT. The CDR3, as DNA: TGTGCCAGCAGATTCCTGGGTTCCAATCAGCCCCAGCATTTT. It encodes CASRFLGSNQPQHF.

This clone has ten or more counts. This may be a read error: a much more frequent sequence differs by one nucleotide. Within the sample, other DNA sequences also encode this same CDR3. This CDR3 is CASSPSPLSGTEANTEAFF. DNA for the CDR3: TGTGCCAGCAGCCCTAGTCCACTATCCGGGACGGAGGCCAACACTGAAGCTTTCTTT. This chain connects TRBV3-1 to TRBJ1-1; a weak D match, TRBD1 (5 bases). The CDR3 totals 19 residues. CDR1 and CDR2 from the germline V gene are LGHDT and YNNKEL (reference sequence). Trimming took 4 bases from V and 2 from J, leaving 26 bases between them.

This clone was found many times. CDR3 in amino acids: CASSQDVTGGLEDTQYF. In DNA form, the CDR3 reads TGCGCCAGCAGCCAAGATGTCACAGGGGGCTTGGAAGATACGCAGTATTTT. V usage is TRBV4-1 and J usage is TRBJ2-3; 9 bases are shared with TRBD1. The CDR3 consists of 17 residues. Germline assignment: CDR1 MGHRA and CDR2 YSYEKL. V was pared by 0 bases and J by 5 bases, with 9 bases of the junction left unmatched.

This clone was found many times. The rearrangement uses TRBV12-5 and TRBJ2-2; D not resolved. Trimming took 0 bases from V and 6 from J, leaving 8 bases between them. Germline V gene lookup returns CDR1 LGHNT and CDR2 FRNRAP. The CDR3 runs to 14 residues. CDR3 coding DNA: TGTGCTAGTGGTTTGGTACCATTCCCCGGGGAGCTGTTTTTT. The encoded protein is CASGLVPFPGELFF.

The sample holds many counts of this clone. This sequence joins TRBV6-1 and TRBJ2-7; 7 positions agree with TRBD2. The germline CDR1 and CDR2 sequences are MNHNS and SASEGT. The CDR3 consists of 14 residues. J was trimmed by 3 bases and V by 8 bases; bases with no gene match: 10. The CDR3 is CASGSLAPLYEQYF. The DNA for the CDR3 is TGTGCCAGCGGGTCACTAGCGCCACTCTACGAGCAGTACTTC.

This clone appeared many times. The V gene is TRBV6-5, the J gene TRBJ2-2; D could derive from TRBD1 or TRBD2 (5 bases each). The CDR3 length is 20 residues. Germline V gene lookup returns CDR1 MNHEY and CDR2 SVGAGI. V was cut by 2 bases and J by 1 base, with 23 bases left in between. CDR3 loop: CASSYPISGRHSENTGELFF. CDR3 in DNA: TGTGCCAGCAGTTACCCGATCTCAGGGCGTCATAGCGAGAACACCGGGGAGCTGTTTTTT.

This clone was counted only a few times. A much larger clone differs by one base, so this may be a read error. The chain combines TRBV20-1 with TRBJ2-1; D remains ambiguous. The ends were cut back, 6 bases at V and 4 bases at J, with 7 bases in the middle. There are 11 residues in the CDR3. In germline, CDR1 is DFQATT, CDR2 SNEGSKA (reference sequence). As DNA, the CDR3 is TGCAGTGCCCTACAATACAATGAGCAGTTCTTC. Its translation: CSALQYNEQFF.

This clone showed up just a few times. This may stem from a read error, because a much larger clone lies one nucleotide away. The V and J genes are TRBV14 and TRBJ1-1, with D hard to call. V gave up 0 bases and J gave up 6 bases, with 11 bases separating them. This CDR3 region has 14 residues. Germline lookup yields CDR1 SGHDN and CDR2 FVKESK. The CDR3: CASSQDSVCSEAFF. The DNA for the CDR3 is TGTGCCAGCAGCCAAGATTCTGTTTGTTCTGAAGCTTTCTTT.

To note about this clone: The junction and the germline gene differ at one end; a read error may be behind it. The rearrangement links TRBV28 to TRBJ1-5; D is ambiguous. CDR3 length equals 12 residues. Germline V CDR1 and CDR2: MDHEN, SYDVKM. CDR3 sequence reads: CVSHEGNQPQHF. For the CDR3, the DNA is TGTGTCAGCCACGAAGGCAATCAGCCCCAGCACTTT.

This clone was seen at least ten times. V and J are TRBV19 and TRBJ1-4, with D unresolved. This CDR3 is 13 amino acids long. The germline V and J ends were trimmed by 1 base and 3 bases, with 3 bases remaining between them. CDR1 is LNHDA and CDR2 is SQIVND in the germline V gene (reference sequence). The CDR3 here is CASSIVSNEKLFF. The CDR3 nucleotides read TGTGCCAGTAGTATAGTCTCTAATGAAAAACTGTTTTTT.

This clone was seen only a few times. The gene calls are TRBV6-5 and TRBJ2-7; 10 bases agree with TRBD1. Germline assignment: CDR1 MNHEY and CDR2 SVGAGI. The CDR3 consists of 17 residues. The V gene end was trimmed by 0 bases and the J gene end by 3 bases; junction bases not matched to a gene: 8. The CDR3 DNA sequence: TGTGCCAGCAGTTACTCATCGGCCGACAGGGGGCTCTACGAGCAGTACTTC. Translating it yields CASSYSSADRGLYEQYF.

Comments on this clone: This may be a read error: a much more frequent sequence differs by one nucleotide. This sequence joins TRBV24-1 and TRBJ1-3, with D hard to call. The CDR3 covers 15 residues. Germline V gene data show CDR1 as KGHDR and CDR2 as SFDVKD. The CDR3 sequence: CATTARLLPGNTIYF. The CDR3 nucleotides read TGTGCCACCACCGCGAGGTTACTTCCTGGGAACACCATATATTTT.

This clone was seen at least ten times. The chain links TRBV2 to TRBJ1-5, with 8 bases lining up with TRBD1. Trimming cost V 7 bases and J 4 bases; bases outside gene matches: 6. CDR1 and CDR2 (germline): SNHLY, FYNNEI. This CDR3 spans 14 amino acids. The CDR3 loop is CASNGRTGNQPQHF. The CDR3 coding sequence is TGTGCCAGCAACGGACGGACAGGGAATCAGCCCCAGCATTTT.

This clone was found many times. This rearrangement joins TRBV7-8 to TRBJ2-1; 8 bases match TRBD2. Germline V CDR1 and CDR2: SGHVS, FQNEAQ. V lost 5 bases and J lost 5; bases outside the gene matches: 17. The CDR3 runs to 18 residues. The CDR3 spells CASSQPKHSGSGNNEQFF. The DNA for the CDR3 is TGTGCCAGCAGCCAACCTAAACACAGCGGGAGTGGCAACAATGAGCAGTTCTTC.

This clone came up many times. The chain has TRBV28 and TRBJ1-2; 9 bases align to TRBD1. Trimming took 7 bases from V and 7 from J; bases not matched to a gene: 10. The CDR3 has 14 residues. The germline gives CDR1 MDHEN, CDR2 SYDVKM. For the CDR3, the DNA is TGTGCCAGCACCCCGGGACAGGGTTATGGTGGCTACACCTTC. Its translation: CASTPGQGYGGYTF.

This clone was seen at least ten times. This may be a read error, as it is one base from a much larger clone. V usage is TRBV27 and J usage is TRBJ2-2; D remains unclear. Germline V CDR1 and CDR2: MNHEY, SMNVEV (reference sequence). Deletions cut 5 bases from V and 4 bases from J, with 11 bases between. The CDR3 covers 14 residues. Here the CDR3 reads CASSPSTGTGELFF. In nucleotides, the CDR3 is TGTGCCAGCAGTCCATCAACTGGCACCGGGGAGCTGTTTTTT.

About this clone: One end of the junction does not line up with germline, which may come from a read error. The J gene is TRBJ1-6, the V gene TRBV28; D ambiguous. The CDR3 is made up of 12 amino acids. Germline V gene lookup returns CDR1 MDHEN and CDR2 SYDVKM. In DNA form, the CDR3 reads TGTGCCAGCAGTTTATTAAATTCAACCCTCCACTTT. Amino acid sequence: CASSLLNSTLHF.